This passage covers 19 T cell receptor beta chains from one sample sequenced in a study of control samples from healthy donors and cancer patients. Data came from immunoSEQ multiplex PCR; TCRdb stores just in-frame clones and leaves some out. This table has roughly 130,000 clones, 70% to 90% appearing once. The sample consisted of blood. The receptors here all came from a woman aged 30 to 39 in good health.

This chain connects TRBV2 to TRBJ2-5; D is unclear. Germline V CDR1 and CDR2: SNHLY, FYNNEI. Trimming pared 7 bases from V and 7 bases from J, leaving 13 bases between. The CDR3 totals 12 residues. The CDR3 DNA sequence: TGTGCCAGCATGGGTACCAGAGGGACCCAGTACTTC. This codes for CASMGTRGTQYF.

As DNA, the CDR3 is TGCACCTGCCAGGGGAATAATGAGCAGTTCTTC. Translation: CTCQGNNEQFF. The chain joins TRBV29-1 to TRBJ2-1; possible D gene TRBD1, 6 bases. In germline, CDR1 is SQVTM, CDR2 ANQGSEA. The CDR3 is 11 residues long.

This clone was detected once. V and J are TRBV10-3 and TRBJ2-3; TRBD1 matches at 8 bases. The ends lost 10 bases at V and 0 bases at J; junction bases unmatched: 9. CDR1 is ENHRY, CDR2 SYGVKD, per germline. This CDR3 has 15 amino acids. CDR3 in amino acids: CATLPTGGSTDTQYF. The CDR3 DNA follows: TGTGCCACCCTACCCACAGGGGGAAGCACAGATACGCAGTATTTT.

This clone was counted a single time. The chain couples TRBV5-1 to TRBJ1-1; possibly TRBD1 for D (5 bases). This CDR3 comprises 15 residues. Trimming removed 1 base from V and 1 base from J, with 11 bases in between. CDR1 is SGHRS, CDR2 YFSETQ, per germline. The CDR3 spells CASSLYVGENTEAFF. CDR3 nucleotide sequence: TGCGCCAGCAGCTTGTATGTGGGGGAGAACACTGAAGCTTTCTTT.

The V gene is TRBV5-1, the J gene TRBJ1-6; 9 bases match TRBD1. The V gene's germline CDR1 is SGHRS and CDR2 YFSETQ. The CDR3 runs to 17 residues. With 4 bases clipped from V and 7 bases from J, the junction kept 12 bases outside the gene matches. This chain's CDR3 is CASSPRQGGRRNSPLHF. In nucleotides, the CDR3 is TGCGCCAGCAGCCCCCGACAGGGGGGTCGGCGGAATTCACCCCTCCACTTT.

The V and J genes are TRBV29-1 and TRBJ1-1, with 7 bases aligning to TRBD1. The CDR3 covers 13 residues. The junction had 7 bases not matched to a gene; V was cut back by 6 bases and J by 3 bases. CDR1 is SQVTM and CDR2 is ANQGSEA in the germline V gene. The CDR3 loop reads CSVSSTGDTEAFF. The CDR3 DNA reads TGCAGCGTATCCAGTACAGGGGACACTGAAGCTTTCTTT.

The rearrangement links TRBV5-1 to TRBJ2-7, with 10 nucleotides matching TRBD2. CDR3 length: 15 residues. The germline CDR1 and CDR2 sequences are SGHRS and YFSETQ. V lost 5 bases and J lost 3; bases outside the gene matches: 8. CDR3 nucleotide sequence: TGCGCCAGCAGTTTGAGTAGCGGGAGGAACTACGAGCAGTACTTC. This translates into CASSLSSGRNYEQYF.

The sample holds one count of this clone. The rearrangement joins TRBV6-6 to TRBJ2-3; D remains ambiguous. The CDR3 totals 14 residues. The germline V and J ends were trimmed by 7 bases and 6 bases, with 17 bases remaining between them. In germline, CDR1 is MNHNY, CDR2 SVGAGI (reference sequence). The CDR3 loop is CASTQRATTDTQYF. In nucleotides, the CDR3 is TGTGCCAGCACTCAAAGGGCGACGACCGATACGCAGTATTTT.

V gene TRBV2 combines with J gene TRBJ2-7; D perhaps matches TRBD1 (6 bases). V was trimmed by 6 bases and J by 6 bases, leaving 15 bases between them. This CDR3 spans 13 amino acids. The germline gives CDR1 SNHLY, CDR2 FYNNEI. The CDR3 spells CASSLTGFGEQYF. CDR3 sequence (DNA): TGTGCCAGCAGCCTTACAGGGTTCGGCGAGCAGTACTTC. Variable domain in full (rest from reference TRBV2 and TRBJ2-7): EPEVTQTPSHQVTQMGQEVILRCVPISNHLYFYWYRQILGQKVEFLVSFYNNEISEKSEIFDDQFSVERPDGSNFTLKIRSTKLEDSAMYFCASSLTGFGEQYFGPGTRLTVT.

The table lists this clone with a count of one. J is TRBJ2-1 and V is TRBV28; 7 bases align to TRBD1. This CDR3 has 15 residues. The germline gives CDR1 MDHEN, CDR2 SYDVKM. The trim removed 5 bases at V and 5 bases at J, leaving 9 bases unmatched. The CDR3 loop is CASSQGGAGNNEQFF. The DNA for the CDR3 is TGTGCCAGCAGTCAAGGGGGCGCTGGGAACAATGAGCAGTTCTTC. Based on the CDR3 plus reference TRBV28 and TRBJ2-1, the full variable domain is DVKVTQSSRYLVKRTGEKVFLECVQDMDHENMFWYRQDPGLGLRLIYFSYDVKMKEKGDIPEGYSVSREKKERFSLILESASTNQTSMYLCASSQGGAGNNEQFFGPGTRLTVL.

Comment on this clone: At one of its ends the junction is not consistent with the germline gene, which may arise from a read error. The chain links TRBV4-1 to TRBJ1-2; D remains unclear. Germline V lookup: CDR1 MGHRA, CDR2 YSYEKL. This CDR3 region has 14 residues. The CDR3 DNA follows: TGCGCCAGCAGCAAAGAGGCCCGAAACTATGGCTACACCTTC. Amino acids: CASSKEARNYGYTF.

The chain couples TRBV5-6 to TRBJ1-4; TRBD1 is a possible D gene (5 bases). Germline CDR1 SGHDT, CDR2 YYEEEE. V was trimmed by 4 bases and J by 5 bases, leaving 15 bases between them. The CDR3 has 15 residues. The CDR3 DNA reads TGTGCCAGCAGCCGCCAGACAGAGATCAATGAAAAACTGTTTTTT. Its translation: CASSRQTEINEKLFF.

This clone turned up a few times. The chain uses TRBV6-1 and TRBJ2-5; no firm D call. Germline V gene sequence: CDR1 MNHNS, CDR2 SASEGT. The CDR3 is 13 residues long. V gave up 1 base and J gave up 7 bases, with 10 bases separating them. The CDR3 here is CASSEGWSVTQYF. The CDR3 region has the DNA TGTGCCAGCAGTGAAGGGTGGTCAGTGACCCAGTACTTC.

V and J are TRBV19 and TRBJ1-5; D may be TRBD1 (5 bases). Germline CDR1 is LNHDA and CDR2 is SQIVND (reference sequence). The V end was cut by 5 bases, the J end by 15 bases, with 17 bases between. This CDR3 has 12 amino acids. CDR3 in amino acids: CASSLVCRAWHF. DNA of the CDR3: TGTGCCAGTAGTCTAGTTTGCAGGGCTTGGCATTTT.

V and J are TRBV7-8 and TRBJ1-5, with 9 bases identical to TRBD1. The CDR3 has 17 residues. The germline V gene has CDR1 SGHVS and CDR2 FQNEAQ. V lost 5 bases to trimming and J lost 6 bases; unmatched junction nucleotides: 14. This chain's CDR3 is CASSPKPQGALGQPQHF. CDR3 DNA: TGTGCCAGCAGCCCAAAACCACAGGGGGCGCTGGGTCAGCCCCAGCATTTT.

This chain links TRBV29-1 with TRBJ1-2, with 11 bases matching TRBD1. After removal of 6 bases from V and 1 base from J, the junction contained 1 base not matched to a gene. The CDR3 runs 13 residues. The germline gives CDR1 SQVTM, CDR2 ANQGSEA. The DNA for the CDR3 is TGCAGCGTGGGACAGGGGGGTAACTATGGCTACACCTTC. Translation gives CSVGQGGNYGYTF.

The V and J genes are TRBV7-2 and TRBJ2-5, with TRBD2 matching 8 bases. This CDR3 is built from 15 residues. Germline trimming cut 5 bases from V and 2 bases from J; bases unmatched to any gene: 7. Germline CDR1 SGHTA, CDR2 FQGNSA. CDR3 sequence reads: CASSPLSGRQETQYF. The CDR3 region has the DNA TGTGCCAGCAGCCCCCTAAGCGGGAGACAAGAGACCCAGTACTTC.

This clone appeared once. The chain combines TRBV7-7 with TRBJ2-2; 8 bases line up with TRBD2. The CDR3 has 16 amino acids. J lost 4 bases, V lost 1 base, and 5 bases had no gene match. Per germline, CDR1 SSHAT and CDR2 FNYEAQ (reference sequence). The CDR3 nucleotides read TGTGCCAGCAGCTTAGGAGCGGGAGAGGTCACCGGGGAGCTGTTTTTT. This sequence encodes CASSLGAGEVTGELFF.

The chain couples TRBV18 to TRBJ2-1; TRBD2 matches 7 bases. Trimming took 0 bases from V and 14 from J; bases not matched to a gene: 7. This CDR3 contains 13 residues. Germline lookup yields CDR1 KGHSH and CDR2 LQKENI. The CDR3 region has the DNA TGTGCCAGCTCACCACCGAGTCTTACTAGCGAGTTCTTC. Translating gives CASSPPSLTSEFF.